The 2 T cell receptor beta chains reported below all come from one sample, sequenced in a study of CD4 T cells in relation to SARS-CoV-2 and coronaviruses. Before the COVID-19 pandemic, during about 2010-2018, CD4+ T cells were taken from unexposed donors. The cells were cultured for under twelve days before CD4+ T cells were isolated. Libraries were prepared by immunoSEQ multiplex PCR; TCRdb keeps only in-frame clonotypes and omits some of them. Here the sample spans some 19,000 clones, over 65% being singletons. Their specific antigens are unknown. Input material: CD4+ T cells from PBMCs, cultured in vitro. All receptors come from a human donor in good health.

This sequence joins TRBV19 and TRBJ2-2; a weak D match, TRBD2 (5 bases). The CDR3 has 19 residues. In germline, CDR1 is LNHDA, CDR2 SQIVND (reference sequence). Trimming took off 1 base at V and 4 bases at J, with 22 bases between the two ends. CDR3 sequence (DNA): TGTGCCAGTAGTATAGTAAAATTTCGGGGAAGAGGTTTCACCGGGGAGCTGTTTTTT. This codes for CASSIVKFRGRGFTGELFF.

The rearrangement links TRBV4-1 to TRBJ2-1, with D maybe TRBD1 (5 bases). CDR1 and CDR2 from the germline V gene are MGHRA and YSYEKL. V was cut by 4 bases and J by 1 base, with 14 bases left in between. There are 16 residues in the CDR3. The DNA of the CDR3 is TGCGCCAGCAGCCCTGGACACTCCGCATCCTACAATGAGCAGTTCTTC. Its translation: CASSPGHSASYNEQFF.